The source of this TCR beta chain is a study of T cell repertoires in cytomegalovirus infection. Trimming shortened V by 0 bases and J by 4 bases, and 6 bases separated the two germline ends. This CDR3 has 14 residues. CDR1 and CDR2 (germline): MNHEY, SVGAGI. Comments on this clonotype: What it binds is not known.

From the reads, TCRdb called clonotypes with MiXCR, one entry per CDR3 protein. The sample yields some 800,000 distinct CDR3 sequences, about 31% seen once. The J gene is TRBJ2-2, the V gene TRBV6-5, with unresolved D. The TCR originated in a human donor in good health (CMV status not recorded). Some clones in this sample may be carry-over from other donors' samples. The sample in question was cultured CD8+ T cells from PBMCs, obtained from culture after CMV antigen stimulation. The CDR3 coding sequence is TGTGCCAGCAGTTACTCGATCGCCACCGGGGAGCTGTTTTTT. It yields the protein CASSYSIATGELFF.